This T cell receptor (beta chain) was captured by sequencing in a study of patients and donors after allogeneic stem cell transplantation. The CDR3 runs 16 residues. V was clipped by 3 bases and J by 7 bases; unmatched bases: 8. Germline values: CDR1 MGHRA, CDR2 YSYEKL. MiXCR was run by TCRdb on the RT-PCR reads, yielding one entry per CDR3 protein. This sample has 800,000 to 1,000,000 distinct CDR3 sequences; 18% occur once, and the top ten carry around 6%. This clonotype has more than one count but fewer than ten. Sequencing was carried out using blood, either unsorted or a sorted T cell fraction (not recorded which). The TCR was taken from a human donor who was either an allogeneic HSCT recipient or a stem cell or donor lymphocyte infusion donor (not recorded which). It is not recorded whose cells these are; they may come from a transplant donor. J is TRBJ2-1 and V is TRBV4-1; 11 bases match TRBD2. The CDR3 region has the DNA TGCGCCAGCAGCCAGGTAGCGGGAGGGCCGGGGAATGAGCAGTTCTTC. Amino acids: CASSQVAGGPGNEQFF.